These 7 T cell receptor beta chains came from one sample sequenced in a study of breast tumors, draining lymph nodes, adjacent tissues. Samples came from axillary lymph nodes draining the breast cancer. Using its own MiXCR run on the multiplex PCR reads, TCRdb lists one record per CDR3 protein. The sample holds 130,000 or so distinct CDR3 sequences, 20% to 25% seen once. Specimen: axillary lymph node tissue. The receptors originated from a female donor with breast cancer. Some clones in this sample may be carry-over from other donors' samples.

This clonotype occurred many times. V usage is TRBV2 and J usage is TRBJ2-3; 8 bases line up with TRBD2. The CDR3 runs 15 residues. The V and J ends lost 2 bases and 1 base, in that order; junction bases with no gene match: 2. Germline CDR1 SNHLY, CDR2 FYNNEI. The CDR3 protein is CASSEREGRTDTQYF. DNA for the CDR3: TGTGCCAGCAGTGAACGGGAGGGTCGCACAGATACGCAGTATTTT.

J is TRBJ2-1 and V is TRBV5-6; D remains unclear. This CDR3 spans 15 amino acids. CDR1 and CDR2 (germline): SGHDT, YYEEEE. Trimming left V 0 bases short and J 3 bases short, with 10 bases between. CDR3 sequence: CASSLGGSLYNEQFF. The CDR3 nucleotides are TGTGCCAGCAGCTTGGGAGGTTCCCTCTACAATGAGCAGTTCTTC.

This clonotype was counted a few times. This sequence joins TRBV6-1 and TRBJ2-1; D possibly corresponds to TRBD2 (5 bases). V lost 3 bases, J lost 0 bases, and 9 bases lay in between. CDR1 MNHNS and CDR2 SASEGT come from the germline V gene. The CDR3 is made up of 15 amino acids. The CDR3 region is CASSEGVSSYNEQFF. CDR3 in DNA: TGTGCCAGCAGTGAGGGAGTAAGCTCCTACAATGAGCAGTTCTTC.

A word on this clonotype: This may stem from a read error, because a much larger clone lies one nucleotide away. This chain connects TRBV28 to TRBJ2-7, with D possibly matching TRBD2 (5 bases). The V gene's germline CDR1 is MDHEN and CDR2 SYDVKM. CDR3 length: 16 residues. V was pared by 6 bases and J by 5 bases, with 23 bases between. In DNA form, the CDR3 reads TGTGCCAGCAGCCCACTAGGCTCCAGTGGGATCCACGAGCAGTACTTC. Translation: CASSPLGSSGIHEQYF.

This clonotype was detected ten times or more. The chain joins TRBV5-5 to TRBJ2-3; no definite D call. The germline CDR1 and CDR2 sequences are SGHKS and YYEKEE (reference sequence). Deletions cut 0 bases from V and 6 bases from J, with 5 bases between. The CDR3 has 12 amino acids. CDR3: CASSLEVDTQYF. Written as DNA, the CDR3 is TGTGCCAGCAGCTTGGAGGTTGATACGCAGTATTTT.

This clonotype appeared many times. The CDR3 DNA reads as TGCGCCAGCAGCCAAAGAGGAAAGGGGGTTCCCTACGAGCAGTACTTC. Translation gives CASSQRGKGVPYEQYF. The rearrangement uses TRBV4-1 and TRBJ2-7; maybe TRBD1 (6 bases). The length of the CDR3 is 16 residues. The V end was cut by 2 bases, the J end by 2 bases, with 16 bases between. Per germline, CDR1 MGHRA and CDR2 YSYEKL.

This clonotype was seen repeatedly, ten times or more. The V gene is TRBV29-1, the J gene TRBJ2-7, with a possible D match to TRBD2 (6 bases). The CDR3 sequence is 12 residues long. The germline gives CDR1 SQVTM, CDR2 ANQGSEA. V lost 7 bases and J 2 bases, leaving 12 bases between the germline ends. CDR3 in amino acids: CSGGDGTYEQYF. In DNA form, the CDR3 reads TGCAGCGGGGGGGACGGAACCTACGAGCAGTACTTC.